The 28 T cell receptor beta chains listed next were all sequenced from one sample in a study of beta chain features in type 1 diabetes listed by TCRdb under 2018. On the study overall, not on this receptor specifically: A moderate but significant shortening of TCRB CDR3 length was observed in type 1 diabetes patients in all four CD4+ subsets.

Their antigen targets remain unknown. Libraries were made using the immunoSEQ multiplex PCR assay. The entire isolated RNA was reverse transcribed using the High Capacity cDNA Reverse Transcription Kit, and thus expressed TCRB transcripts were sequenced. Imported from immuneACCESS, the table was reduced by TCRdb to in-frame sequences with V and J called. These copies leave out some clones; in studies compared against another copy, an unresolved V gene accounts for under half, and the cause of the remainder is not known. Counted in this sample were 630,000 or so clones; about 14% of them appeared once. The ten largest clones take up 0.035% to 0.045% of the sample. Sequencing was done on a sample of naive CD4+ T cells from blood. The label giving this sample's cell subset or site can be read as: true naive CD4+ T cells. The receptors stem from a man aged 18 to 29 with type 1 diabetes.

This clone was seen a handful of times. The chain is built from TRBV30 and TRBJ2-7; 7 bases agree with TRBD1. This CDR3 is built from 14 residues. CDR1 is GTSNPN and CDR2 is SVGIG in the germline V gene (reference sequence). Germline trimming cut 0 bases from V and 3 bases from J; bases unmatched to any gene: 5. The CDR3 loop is CAWSVWGQLYEQYF. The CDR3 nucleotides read TGTGCCTGGAGTGTATGGGGACAGCTCTACGAGCAGTACTTC.

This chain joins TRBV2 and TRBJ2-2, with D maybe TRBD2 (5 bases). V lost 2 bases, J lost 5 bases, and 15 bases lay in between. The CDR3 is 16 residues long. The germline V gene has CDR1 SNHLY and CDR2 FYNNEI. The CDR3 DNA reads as TGTGCCAGCAGTGAAAGGCCGAGGGCGGGTACCGGGGAGCTGTTTTTT. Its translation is CASSERPRAGTGELFF.

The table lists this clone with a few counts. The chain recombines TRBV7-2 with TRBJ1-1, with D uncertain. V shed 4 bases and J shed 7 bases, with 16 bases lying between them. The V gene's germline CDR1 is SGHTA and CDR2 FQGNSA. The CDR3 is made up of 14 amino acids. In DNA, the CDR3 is TGTGCCAGCAGCTCAGCCGCAGGTTTCATTGAAGCTTTCTTT. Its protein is CASSSAAGFIEAFF.

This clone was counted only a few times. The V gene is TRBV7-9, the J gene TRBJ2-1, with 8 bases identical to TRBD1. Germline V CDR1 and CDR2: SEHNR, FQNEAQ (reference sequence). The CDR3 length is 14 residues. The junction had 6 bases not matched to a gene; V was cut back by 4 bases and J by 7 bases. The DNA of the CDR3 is TGTGCCAGCAGCTCCGACAGGGGAAGTAATGAGCAGTTCTTC. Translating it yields CASSSDRGSNEQFF.

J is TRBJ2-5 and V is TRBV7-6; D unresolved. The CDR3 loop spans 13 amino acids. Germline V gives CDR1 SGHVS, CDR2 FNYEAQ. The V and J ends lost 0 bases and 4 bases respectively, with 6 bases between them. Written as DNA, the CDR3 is TGTGCCAGCAGCTTAGCAAGGGTAGAGACCCAGTACTTC. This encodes CASSLARVETQYF.

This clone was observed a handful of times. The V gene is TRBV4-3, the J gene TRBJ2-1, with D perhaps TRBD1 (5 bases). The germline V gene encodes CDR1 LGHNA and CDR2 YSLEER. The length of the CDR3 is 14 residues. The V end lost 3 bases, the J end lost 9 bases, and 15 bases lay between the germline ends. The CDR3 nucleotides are TGCGCCAGCAGCCACGACCAACTCAGGGTTGAGCAGTTCTTC. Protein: CASSHDQLRVEQFF.

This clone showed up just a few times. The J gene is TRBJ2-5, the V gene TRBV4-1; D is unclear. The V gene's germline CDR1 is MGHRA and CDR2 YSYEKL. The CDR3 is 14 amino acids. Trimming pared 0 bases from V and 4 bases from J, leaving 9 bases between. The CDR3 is CASSQEGGPETQYF. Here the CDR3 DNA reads TGCGCCAGCAGCCAAGAGGGTGGACCAGAGACCCAGTACTTC.

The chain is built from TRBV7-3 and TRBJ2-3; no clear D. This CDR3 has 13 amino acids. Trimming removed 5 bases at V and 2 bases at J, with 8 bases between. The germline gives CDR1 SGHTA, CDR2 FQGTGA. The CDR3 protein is CASSPRFTDTQYF. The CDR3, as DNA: TGTGCCAGCAGCCCCCGGTTCACAGATACGCAGTATTTT.

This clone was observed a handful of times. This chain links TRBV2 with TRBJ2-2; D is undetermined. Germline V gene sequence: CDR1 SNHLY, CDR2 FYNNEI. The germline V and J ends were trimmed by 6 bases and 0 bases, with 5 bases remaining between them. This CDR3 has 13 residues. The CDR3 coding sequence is TGTGCCAGCAGGGGGACGAACACCGGGGAGCTGTTTTTT. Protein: CASRGTNTGELFF. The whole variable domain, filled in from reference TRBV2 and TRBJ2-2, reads EPEVTQTPSHQVTQMGQEVILRCVPISNHLYFYWYRQILGQKVEFLVSFYNNEISEKSEIFDDQFSVERPDGSNFTLKIRSTKLEDSAMYFCASRGTNTGELFFGEGSRLTVL.

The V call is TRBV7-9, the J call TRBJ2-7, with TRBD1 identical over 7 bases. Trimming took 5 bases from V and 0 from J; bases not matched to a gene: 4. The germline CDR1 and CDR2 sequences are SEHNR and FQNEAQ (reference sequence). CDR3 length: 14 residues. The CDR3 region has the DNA TGTGCCAGCAGCCCAGCAGGGGGCTCCTACGAGCAGTACTTC. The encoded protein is CASSPAGGSYEQYF.

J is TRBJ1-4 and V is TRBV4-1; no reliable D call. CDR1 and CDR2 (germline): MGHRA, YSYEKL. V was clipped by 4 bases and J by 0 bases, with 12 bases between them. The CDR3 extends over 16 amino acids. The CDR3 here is CASSLAPSATNEKLFF. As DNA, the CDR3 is TGCGCCAGCAGCCTGGCCCCCAGCGCAACTAATGAAAAACTGTTTTTT.

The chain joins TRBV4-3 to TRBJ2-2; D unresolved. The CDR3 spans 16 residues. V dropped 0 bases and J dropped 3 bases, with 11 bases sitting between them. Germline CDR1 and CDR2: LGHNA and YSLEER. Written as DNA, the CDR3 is TGCGCCAGCAGCCAAGATGTTGAATTGGACACCGGGGAGCTGTTTTTT. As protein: CASSQDVELDTGELFF.

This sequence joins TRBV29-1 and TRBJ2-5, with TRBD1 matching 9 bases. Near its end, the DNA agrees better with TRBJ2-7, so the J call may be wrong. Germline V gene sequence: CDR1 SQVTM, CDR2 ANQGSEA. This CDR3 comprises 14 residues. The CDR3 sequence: CSVSPGQGNYEQYF. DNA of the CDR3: TGCAGCGTCTCCCCGGGACAGGGAAATTACGAGCAGTACTTC.

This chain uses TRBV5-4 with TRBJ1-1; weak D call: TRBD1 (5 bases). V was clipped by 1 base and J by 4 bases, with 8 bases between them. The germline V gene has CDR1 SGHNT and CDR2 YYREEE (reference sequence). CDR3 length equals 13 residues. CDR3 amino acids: CASSLSGGTEAFF. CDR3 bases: TGTGCCAGCAGCTTGTCGGGGGGCACTGAAGCTTTCTTT.

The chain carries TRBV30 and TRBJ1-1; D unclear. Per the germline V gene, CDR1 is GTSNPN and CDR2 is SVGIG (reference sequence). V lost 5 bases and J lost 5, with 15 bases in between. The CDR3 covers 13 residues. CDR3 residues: CAWGRLPGTEAFF. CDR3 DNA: TGTGCCTGGGGCCGGTTACCGGGGACTGAAGCTTTCTTT. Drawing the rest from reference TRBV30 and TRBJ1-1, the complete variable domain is SQTIHQWPATLVQPVGSPLSLECTVEGTSNPNLYWYRQAAGRGLQLLFYSVGIGQISSEVPQNLSASRPQDRQFILSSKKLLLSDSGFYLCAWGRLPGTEAFFGQGTRLTVV.

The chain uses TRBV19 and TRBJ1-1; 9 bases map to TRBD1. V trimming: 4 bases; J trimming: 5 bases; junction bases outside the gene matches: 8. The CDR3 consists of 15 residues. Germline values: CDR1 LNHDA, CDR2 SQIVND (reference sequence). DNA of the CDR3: TGTGCCAGTAGTAAGGGGACAGGGTGGACGACTGAAGCTTTCTTT. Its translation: CASSKGTGWTTEAFF.

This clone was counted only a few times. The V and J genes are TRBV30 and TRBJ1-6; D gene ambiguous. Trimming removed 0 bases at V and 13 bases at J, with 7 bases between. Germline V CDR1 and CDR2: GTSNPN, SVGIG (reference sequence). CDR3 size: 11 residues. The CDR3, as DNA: TGTGCCTGGAGTGTAACGTGGCCCCTCCACTTT. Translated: CAWSVTWPLHF.

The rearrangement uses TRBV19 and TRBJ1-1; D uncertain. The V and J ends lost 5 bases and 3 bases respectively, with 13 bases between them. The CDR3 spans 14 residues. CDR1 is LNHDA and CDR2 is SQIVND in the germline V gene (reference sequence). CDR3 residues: CASSPGRPDTEAFF. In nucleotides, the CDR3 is TGTGCCAGTAGTCCCGGACGGCCCGACACTGAAGCTTTCTTT.

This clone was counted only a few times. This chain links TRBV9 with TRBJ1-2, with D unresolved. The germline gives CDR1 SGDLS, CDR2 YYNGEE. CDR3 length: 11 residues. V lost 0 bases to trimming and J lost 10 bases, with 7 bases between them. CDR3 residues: CASSVDGIYTF. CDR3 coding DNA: TGTGCCAGCAGCGTAGACGGAATCTACACCTTC.

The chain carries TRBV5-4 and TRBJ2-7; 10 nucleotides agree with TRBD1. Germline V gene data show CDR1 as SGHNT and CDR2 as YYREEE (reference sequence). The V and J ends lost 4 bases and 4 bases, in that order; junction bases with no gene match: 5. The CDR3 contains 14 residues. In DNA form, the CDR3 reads TGTGCCAGCAGCAGCAGGGACAGGGGATACGAGCAGTACTTC. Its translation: CASSSRDRGYEQYF.

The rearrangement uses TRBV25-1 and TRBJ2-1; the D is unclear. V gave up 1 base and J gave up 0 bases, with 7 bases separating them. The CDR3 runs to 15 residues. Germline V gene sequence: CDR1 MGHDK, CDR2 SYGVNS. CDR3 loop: CASSESVRSYNEQFF. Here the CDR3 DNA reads TGTGCCAGCAGTGAATCGGTGCGCTCCTACAATGAGCAGTTCTTC.

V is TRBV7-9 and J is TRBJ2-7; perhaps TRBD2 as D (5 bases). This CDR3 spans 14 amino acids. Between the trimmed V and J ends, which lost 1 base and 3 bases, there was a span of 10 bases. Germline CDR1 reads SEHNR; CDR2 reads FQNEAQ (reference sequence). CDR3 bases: TGTGCCAGCAGCTTAGTCGCGGGTAACTACGAGCAGTACTTC. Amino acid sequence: CASSLVAGNYEQYF.

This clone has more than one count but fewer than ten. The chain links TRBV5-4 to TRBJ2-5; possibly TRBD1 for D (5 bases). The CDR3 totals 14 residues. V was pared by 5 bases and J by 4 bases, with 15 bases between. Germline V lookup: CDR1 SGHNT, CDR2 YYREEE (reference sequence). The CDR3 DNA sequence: TGTGCCAGCAGGTCTCCAGGGTTACGAGAGACCCAGTACTTC. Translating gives CASRSPGLRETQYF.

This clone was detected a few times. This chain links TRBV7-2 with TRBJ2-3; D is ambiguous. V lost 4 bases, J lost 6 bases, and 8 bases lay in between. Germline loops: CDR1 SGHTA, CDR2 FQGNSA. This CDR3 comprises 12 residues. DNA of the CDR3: TGTGCCAGCAGCTCCCTGCGTGATACGCAGTATTTT. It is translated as CASSSLRDTQYF.

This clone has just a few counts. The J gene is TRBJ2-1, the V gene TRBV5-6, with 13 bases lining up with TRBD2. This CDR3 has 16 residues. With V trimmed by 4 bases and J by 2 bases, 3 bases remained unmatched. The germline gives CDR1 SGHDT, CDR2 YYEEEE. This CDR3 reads CASSRLAGGPYNEQFF. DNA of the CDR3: TGTGCCAGCAGCCGACTAGCGGGGGGCCCCTACAATGAGCAGTTCTTC.

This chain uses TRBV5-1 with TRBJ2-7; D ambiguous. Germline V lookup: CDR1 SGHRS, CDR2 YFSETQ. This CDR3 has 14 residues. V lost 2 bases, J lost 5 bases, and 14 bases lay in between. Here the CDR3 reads CASSFYSVRNEQYF. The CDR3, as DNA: TGCGCCAGCAGCTTTTACAGCGTTCGGAACGAGCAGTACTTC.

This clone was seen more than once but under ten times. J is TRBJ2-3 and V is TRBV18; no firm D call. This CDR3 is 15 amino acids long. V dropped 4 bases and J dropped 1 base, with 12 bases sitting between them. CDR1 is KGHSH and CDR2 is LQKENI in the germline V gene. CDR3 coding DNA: TGTGCCAGCTCACGACTCGCTGCTGGCACAGATACGCAGTATTTT. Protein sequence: CASSRLAAGTDTQYF.

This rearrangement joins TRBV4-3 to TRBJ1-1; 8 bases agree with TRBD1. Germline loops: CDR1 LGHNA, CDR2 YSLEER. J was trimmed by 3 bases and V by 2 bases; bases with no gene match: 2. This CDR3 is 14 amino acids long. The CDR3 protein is CASSQSDRDTEAFF. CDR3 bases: TGCGCCAGCAGCCAATCGGACAGGGACACTGAAGCTTTCTTT.